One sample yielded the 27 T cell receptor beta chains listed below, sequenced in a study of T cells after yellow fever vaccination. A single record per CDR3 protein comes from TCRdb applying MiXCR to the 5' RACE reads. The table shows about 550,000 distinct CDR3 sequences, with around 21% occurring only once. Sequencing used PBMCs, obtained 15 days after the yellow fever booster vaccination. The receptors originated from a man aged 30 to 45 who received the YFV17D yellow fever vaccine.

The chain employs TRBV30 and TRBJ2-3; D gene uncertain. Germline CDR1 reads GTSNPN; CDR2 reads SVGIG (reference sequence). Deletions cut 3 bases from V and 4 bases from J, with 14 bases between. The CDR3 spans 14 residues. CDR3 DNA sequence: TGTGCCTGGAGCTGGGCTAGGGATGCAGATACGCAGTATTTT. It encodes CAWSWARDADTQYF.

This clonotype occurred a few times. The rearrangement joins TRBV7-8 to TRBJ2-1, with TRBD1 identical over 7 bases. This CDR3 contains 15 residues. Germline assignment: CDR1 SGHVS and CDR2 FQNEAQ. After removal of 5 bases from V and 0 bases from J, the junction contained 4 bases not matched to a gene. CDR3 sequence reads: CASSIQGSSYNEQFF. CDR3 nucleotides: TGTGCCAGCAGCATACAGGGGAGCTCCTACAATGAGCAGTTCTTC.

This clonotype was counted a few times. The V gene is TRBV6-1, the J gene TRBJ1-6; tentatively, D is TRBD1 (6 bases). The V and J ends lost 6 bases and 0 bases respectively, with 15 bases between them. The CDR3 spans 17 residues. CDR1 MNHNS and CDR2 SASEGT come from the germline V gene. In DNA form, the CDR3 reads TGTGCCAGCAGCGACCGCGGACAGATCTCCTATAATTCACCCCTCCACTTT. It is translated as CASSDRGQISYNSPLHF.

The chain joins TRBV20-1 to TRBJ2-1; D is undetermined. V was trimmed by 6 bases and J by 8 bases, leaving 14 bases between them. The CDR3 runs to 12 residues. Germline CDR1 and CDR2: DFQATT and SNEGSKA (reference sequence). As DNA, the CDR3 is TGCAGTGCGATCCGGGTGAGAGATGAGCAGTTCTTC. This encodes CSAIRVRDEQFF.

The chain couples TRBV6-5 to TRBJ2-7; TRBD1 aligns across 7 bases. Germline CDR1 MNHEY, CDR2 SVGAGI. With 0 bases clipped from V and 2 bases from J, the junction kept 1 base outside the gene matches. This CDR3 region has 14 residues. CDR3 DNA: TGTGCCAGCAGTTACTCAAGGGGGCCCTACGAGCAGTACTTC. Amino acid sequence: CASSYSRGPYEQYF.

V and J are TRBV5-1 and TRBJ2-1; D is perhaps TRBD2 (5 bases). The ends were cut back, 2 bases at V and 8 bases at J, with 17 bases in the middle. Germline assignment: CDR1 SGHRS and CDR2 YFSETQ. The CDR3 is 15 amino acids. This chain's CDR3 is CASSFAGQKKDEQFF. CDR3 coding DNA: TGCGCCAGCAGCTTCGCGGGTCAGAAAAAGGATGAGCAGTTCTTC. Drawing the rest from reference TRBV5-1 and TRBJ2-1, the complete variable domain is KAGVTQTPRYLIKTRGQQVTLSCSPISGHRSVSWYQQTPGQGLQFLFEYFSETQRNKGNFPGRFSGRQFSNSRSEMNVSTLELGDSALYLCASSFAGQKKDEQFFGPGTRLTVL.

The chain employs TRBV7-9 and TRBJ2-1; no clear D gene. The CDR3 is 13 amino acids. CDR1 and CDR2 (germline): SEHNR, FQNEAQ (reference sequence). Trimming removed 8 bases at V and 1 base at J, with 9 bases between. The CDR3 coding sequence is TGTGCCAGCGGGATAGGGTCCTACAATGAGCAGTTCTTC. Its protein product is CASGIGSYNEQFF.

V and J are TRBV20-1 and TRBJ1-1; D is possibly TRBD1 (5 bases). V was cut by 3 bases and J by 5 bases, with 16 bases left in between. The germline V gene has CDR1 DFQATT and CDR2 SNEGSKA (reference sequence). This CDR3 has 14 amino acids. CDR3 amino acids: CSASSGAATTEAFF. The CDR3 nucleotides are TGCAGTGCTAGCTCCGGGGCGGCGACGACTGAAGCTTTCTTT.

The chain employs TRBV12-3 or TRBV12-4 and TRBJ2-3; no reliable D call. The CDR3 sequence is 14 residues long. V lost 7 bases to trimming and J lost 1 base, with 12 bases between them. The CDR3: CASTLNVGTDTQYF. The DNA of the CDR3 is TGTGCCAGCACCCTCAACGTGGGCACAGATACGCAGTATTTT.

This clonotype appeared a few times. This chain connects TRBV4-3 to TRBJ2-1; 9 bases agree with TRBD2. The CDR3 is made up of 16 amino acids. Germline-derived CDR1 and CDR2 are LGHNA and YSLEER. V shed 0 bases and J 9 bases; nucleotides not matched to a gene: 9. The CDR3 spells CASSQDLIAGVREQFF. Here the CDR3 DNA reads TGCGCCAGCAGCCAAGATTTGATAGCGGGAGTTCGTGAGCAGTTCTTC.

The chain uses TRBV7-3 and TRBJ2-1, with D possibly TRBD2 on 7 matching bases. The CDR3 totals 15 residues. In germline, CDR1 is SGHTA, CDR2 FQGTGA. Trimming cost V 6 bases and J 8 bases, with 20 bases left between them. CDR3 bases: TGTGCCAGCAGTTTAGGGGGAGGGGCAGTGGATGAGCAGTTCTTC. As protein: CASSLGGGAVDEQFF.

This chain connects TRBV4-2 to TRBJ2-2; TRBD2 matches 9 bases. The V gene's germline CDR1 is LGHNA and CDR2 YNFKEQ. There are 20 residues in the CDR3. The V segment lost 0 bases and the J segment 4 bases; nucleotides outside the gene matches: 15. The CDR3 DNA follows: TGTGCCAGCAGCCAAGATAGGGGGACTAGCCAAATGGCGGTCACCGGGGAGCTGTTTTTT. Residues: CASSQDRGTSQMAVTGELFF.

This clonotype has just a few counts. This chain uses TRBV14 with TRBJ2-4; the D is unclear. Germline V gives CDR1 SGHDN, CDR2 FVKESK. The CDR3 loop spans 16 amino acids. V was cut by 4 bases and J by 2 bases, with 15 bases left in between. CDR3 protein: CASSPLNPGPKNIQYF. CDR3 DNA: TGTGCCAGCAGCCCACTAAACCCGGGTCCCAAAAACATTCAGTACTTC. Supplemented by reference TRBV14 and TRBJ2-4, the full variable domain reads EAGVTQFPSHSVIEKGQTVTLRCDPISGHDNLYWYRRVMGKEIKFLLHFVKESKQDESGMPNNRFLAERTGGTYSTLKVQPAELEDSGVYFCASSPLNPGPKNIQYFGAGTRLSVL.

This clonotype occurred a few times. Here the CDR3 DNA reads TGTGCCAGCAGGGGAACCCGACTAGCGGGAGTGGGGGAAGACAATGAGCAGTTCTTC. It yields the protein CASRGTRLAGVGEDNEQFF. This rearrangement joins TRBV6-2 or TRBV6-3 to TRBJ2-1; the match to TRBD2 covers 12 bases. The CDR3 has 19 amino acids. Trimming removed 6 bases from V and 5 bases from J; junction bases left unmatched: 17. The germline V gene encodes CDR1 MNHEY and CDR2 SVGEGT.

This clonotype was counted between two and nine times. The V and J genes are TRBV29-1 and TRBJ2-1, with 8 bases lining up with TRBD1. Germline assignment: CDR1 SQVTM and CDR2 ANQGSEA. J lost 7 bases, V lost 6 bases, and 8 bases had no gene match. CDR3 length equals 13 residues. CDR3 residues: CSVKDRERNEQFF. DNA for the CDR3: TGCAGCGTCAAGGACAGGGAAAGGAATGAGCAGTTCTTC.

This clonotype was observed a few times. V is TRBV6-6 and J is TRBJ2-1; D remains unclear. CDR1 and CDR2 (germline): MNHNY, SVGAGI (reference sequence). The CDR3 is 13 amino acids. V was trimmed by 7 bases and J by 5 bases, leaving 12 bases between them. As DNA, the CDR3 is TGTGCCAGCACTGTACGGAACGACAATGAGCAGTTCTTC. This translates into CASTVRNDNEQFF.

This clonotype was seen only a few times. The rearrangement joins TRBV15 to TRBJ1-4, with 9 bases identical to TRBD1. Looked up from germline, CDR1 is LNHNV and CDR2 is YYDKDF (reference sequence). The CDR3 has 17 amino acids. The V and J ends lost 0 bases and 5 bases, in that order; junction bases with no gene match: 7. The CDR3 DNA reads TGTGCCACCAGCAGAGATTTCATCGGGACAGGGAATGAAAAACTGTTTTTT. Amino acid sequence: CATSRDFIGTGNEKLFF.

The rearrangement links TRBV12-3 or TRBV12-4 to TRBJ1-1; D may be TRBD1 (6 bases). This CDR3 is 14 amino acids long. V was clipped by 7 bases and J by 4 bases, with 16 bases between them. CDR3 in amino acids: CASTRFGGLTEAFF. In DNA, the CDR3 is TGTGCCAGCACCCGTTTTGGGGGGCTCACTGAAGCTTTCTTT.

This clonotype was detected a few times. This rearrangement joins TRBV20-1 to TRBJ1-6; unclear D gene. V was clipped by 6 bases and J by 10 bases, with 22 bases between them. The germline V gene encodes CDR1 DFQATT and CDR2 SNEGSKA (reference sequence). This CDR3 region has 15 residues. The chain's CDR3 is CSAVGAGNVESPLHF. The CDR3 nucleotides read TGCAGTGCCGTAGGCGCGGGGAATGTTGAGTCACCCCTCCACTTT.

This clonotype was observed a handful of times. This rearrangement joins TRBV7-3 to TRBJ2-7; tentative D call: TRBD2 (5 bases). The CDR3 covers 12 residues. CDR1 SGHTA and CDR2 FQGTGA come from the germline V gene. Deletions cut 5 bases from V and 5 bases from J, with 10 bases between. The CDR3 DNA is TGTGCCAGCAGCGGCGCGACTAACGAGCAGTACTTC. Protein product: CASSGATNEQYF.

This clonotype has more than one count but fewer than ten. Written as DNA, the CDR3 is TGTGCCAGCAGCCCTATGACAGGGACCGGGGAGCTGTTTTTT. Its protein product is CASSPMTGTGELFF. The V and J genes are TRBV11-3 and TRBJ2-2, with 7 bases that match TRBD1. The ends lost 5 bases at V and 5 bases at J; junction bases unmatched: 5. This CDR3 comprises 14 residues. Germline CDR1 and CDR2: SGHNT and YENEEA.

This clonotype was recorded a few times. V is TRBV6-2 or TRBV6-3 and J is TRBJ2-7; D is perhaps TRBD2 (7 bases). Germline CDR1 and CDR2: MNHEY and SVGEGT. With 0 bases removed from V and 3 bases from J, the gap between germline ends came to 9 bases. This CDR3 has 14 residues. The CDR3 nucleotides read TGTGCCAGCAGTTACTCGGGAGGGGGCTACGAGCAGTACTTC. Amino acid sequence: CASSYSGGGYEQYF.

The CDR3 DNA sequence: TGTGCCAGCAGTGAATTCAATGGGCGCTCTGGGGCCAACGTCCTGACTTTC. Protein: CASSEFNGRSGANVLTF. The rearrangement uses TRBV25-1 and TRBJ2-6; D call uncertain. Deletions cut 1 base from V and 0 bases from J, with 10 bases between. Germline CDR1 and CDR2: MGHDK and SYGVNS. This CDR3 region has 17 residues.

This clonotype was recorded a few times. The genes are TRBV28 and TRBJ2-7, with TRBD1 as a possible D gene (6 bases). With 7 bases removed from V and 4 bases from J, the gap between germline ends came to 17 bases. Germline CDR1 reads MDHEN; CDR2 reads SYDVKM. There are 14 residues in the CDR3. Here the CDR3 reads CASTIGTNIYEQYF. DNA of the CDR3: TGTGCCAGCACCATCGGGACAAACATTTACGAGCAGTACTTC.

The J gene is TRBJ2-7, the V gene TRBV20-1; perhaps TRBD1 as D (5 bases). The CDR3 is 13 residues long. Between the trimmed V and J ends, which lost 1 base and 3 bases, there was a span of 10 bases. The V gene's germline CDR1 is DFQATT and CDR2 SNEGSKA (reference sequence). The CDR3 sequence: CSARVAGLYEQYF. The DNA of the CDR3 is TGCAGTGCTAGAGTGGCAGGGCTCTACGAGCAGTACTTC.

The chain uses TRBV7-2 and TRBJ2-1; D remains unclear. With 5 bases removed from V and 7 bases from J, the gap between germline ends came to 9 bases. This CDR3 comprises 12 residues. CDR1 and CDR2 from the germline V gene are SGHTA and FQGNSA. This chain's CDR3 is CASSRRRNEQFF. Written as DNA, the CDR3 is TGTGCCAGCAGCCGGAGAAGGAATGAGCAGTTCTTC.

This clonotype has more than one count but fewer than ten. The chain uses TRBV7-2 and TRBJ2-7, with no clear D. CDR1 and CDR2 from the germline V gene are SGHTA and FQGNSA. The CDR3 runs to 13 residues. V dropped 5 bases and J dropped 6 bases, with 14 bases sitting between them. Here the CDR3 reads CASSPQSSGEQYF. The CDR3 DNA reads TGTGCCAGCAGCCCTCAGAGTAGTGGCGAGCAGTACTTC.